Listed below are T cell receptor beta chains from one sample, sequenced in a study of response to subunit inactivated influenza vaccine. One entry per CDR3 protein results from TCRdb running MiXCR on the RT-PCR reads. The sample carries over 750,000 distinct CDR3 sequences, over 20% recorded once. Sequences were derived from PBMCs from blood, sampled about 5 days after vaccination. These receptors were collected from a man in his fifties or sixties who received an inactivated influenza vaccine. Both conserved end residues are part of each CDR3. A D gene is named only where the DNA matches it firmly. Clone size is stated in some rows and not others, as once, few, many or a class when expanded.

>TRBV12-3/TRBV12-4|TRBD2|few|TRBJ2-3
TGTGCCAGCAGACCTAGCGGGGGGGCCAAAGATACGCAGTATTTT
CASRPSGGAKDTQYF
>TRBV11-2|-|-|TRBJ2-2
TGTGCCAGCAGCTTAGGGACCTACGGGGGGGAGCTGTTTTTT
CASSLGTYGGELFF
>TRBV7-8|-|-|TRBJ2-7
TGTGCCAGCAGCTTAGCCACAGTTTCCTCCTACGAGCAGTACTTC
CASSLATVSSYEQYF
>TRBV9|TRBD2|-|TRBJ2-7
TGTGCCAGCAGCGCAAGAAGCGGGAGAGAGCAGTACTTC
CASSARSGREQYF
>TRBV15|-|-|TRBJ2-4
TGTGCCACCAGCAGAGATAATAGGGACAAAAACATTCAGTACTTC
CATSRDNRDKNIQYF
>TRBV12-3/TRBV12-4|-|-|TRBJ2-1
TGTGCCAGCAGTCAGGTGGAGGGCATTTCTGATGAGCAGTTCTTC
CASSQVEGISDEQFF
>TRBV6-5|-|few|TRBJ1-2
TGTGCCAGCAGTAACCAACAGGGACGCTACGGCTACACCTTC
CASSNQQGRYGYTF
>TRBV6-1|TRBD1|-|TRBJ1-4
TGTGCCAGCAGAAAGACAGGGCTTAATGAAAAACTGTTTTTT
CASRKTGLNEKLFF
>TRBV5-1|TRBD1|few|TRBJ1-6
TGCGCCAGCAGCACCGGACAGGGGGATAATTCACCCCTCCACTTT
CASSTGQGDNSPLHF
>TRBV4-2|-|-|TRBJ2-1
TGTGCCAGCAGCCAAGATTTTGGGGGAGGCAACTACAATGAGCAGTTCTTC
CASSQDFGGGNYNEQFF
>TRBV12-3/TRBV12-4|-|few|TRBJ2-5
TGTGCCAGCAGTTTAAGGGTACAAGAGACCCAGTACTTC
CASSLRVQETQYF
>TRBV20-1|-|few|TRBJ1-4
TGCAGTGCGAAGGGGGGGGGCAGTAATGAAAAACTGTTTTTT
CSAKGGGSNEKLFF
>TRBV7-2|-|-|TRBJ2-3
TGTGCCAGCAGCCAAGAGCTACTTCCCACAGATACGCAGTATTTT
CASSQELLPTDTQYF
>TRBV12-3/TRBV12-4|TRBD1|-|TRBJ2-2
TGTGCCAGCAACAGGGGGTATATGACCGGGGAGCTGTTTTTT
CASNRGYMTGELFF
>TRBV5-1|-|few|TRBJ2-1
TGCGCCAGCAGCTTTACGGGGGCCGTCTACAATGAGCAGTTCTTC
CASSFTGAVYNEQFF
>TRBV5-1|TRBD2|-|TRBJ2-5
TGCGCCAGCAGCTGGACTAGCGGGAGAGAGGCCCAAGAGACCCAGTACTTC
CASSWTSGREAQETQYF
>TRBV5-1|TRBD1|-|TRBJ1-6
TGCGCCAGCAGCCCAGACAGGGATTCACCCCTCCACTTT
CASSPDRDSPLHF
>TRBV3-1|TRBD1|-|TRBJ2-1
TGTGCCAGCAGCCAAGCGGGACAGGGGGCCTTTTATGAGCAGTTCTTC
CASSQAGQGAFYEQFF
>TRBV4-2|TRBD2|few|TRBJ2-7
TGTGCCAGCAGCCAAGTCGTACTAGCGGATCCTACCTACGAGCAGTACTTC
CASSQVVLADPTYEQYF